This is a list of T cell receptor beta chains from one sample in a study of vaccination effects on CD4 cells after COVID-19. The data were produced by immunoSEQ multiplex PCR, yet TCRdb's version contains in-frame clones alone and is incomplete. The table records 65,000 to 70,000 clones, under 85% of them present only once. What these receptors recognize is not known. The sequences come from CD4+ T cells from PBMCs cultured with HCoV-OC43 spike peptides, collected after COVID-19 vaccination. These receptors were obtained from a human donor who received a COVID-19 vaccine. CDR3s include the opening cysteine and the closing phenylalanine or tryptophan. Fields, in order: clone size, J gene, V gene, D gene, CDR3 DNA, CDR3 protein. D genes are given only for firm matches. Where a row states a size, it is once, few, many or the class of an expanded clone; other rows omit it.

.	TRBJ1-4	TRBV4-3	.	TGCGCCAGCAGCCTCCAAACCTGGGGGCAGGGAAATGAAAAACTGTTTTTT	CASSLQTWGQGNEKLFF
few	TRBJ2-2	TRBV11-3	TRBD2	TGTGCCAGCAGCTCCCGAGGCGGGGGGGCCGTCGGGGAGCTGTTTTTT	CASSSRGGGAVGELFF
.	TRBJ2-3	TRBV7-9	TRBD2	TGTGCCAGCAGCTACGGAGGGACTAGCGGGGGGCGTTACACAGATACGCAGTATTTT	CASSYGGTSGGRYTDTQYF
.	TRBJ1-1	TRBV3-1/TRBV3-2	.	TGTGCCAGCAGCCAAGAAAAGGACACTGAAGCTTTCTTT	CASSQEKDTEAFF
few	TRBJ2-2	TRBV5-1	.	TGCGCCAGCGGCTCGGGAGTGGCCGGGGAGCTGTTTTTT	CASGSGVAGELFF
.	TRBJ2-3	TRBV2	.	TGTGCCAGCAGAGCGCAACTTACCGGGGGCACAGATACGCAGTATTTT	CASRAQLTGGTDTQYF
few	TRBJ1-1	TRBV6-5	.	TGTGCCAGCAGTTTAGTAGCTTTGGGGTTTGGCACTGAAGCTTTCTTT	CASSLVALGFGTEAFF
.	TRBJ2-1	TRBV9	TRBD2	TGTGCCAGCAGCGTAGGAGGGACTAGCTTTTACAATGAGCAGTTCTTC	CASSVGGTSFYNEQFF
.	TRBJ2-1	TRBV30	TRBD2	TGTGCCTGGTCAGTCGGGGGGGCGCGCAATGAGCAGTTCTTC	CAWSVGGARNEQFF
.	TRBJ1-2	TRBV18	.	TGTGCCAGCTCACCCCCCGCAGGCCGCTATGGCTACACCTTC	CASSPPAGRYGYTF
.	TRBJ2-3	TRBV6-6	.	TGTGCCAGCAGCCTCGAAACAGATACGCAGTATTTT	CASSLETDTQYF
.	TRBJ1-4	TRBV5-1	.	TGCGCCAGCAGCTTGCGCTCGGTGGGAGAAAAACTGTTTTTT	CASSLRSVGEKLFF
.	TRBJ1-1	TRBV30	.	TGTGTCGGGGGCAGGGGGAACACTGAAGCTTTCTTT	CVGGRGNTEAFF
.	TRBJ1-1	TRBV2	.	TGTGCCGGGGGGGCAGATAGGAACACTGAAGCTTTCTTT	CAGGADRNTEAFF
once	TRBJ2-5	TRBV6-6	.	TGTGCCAGCAGTTACTCGAGTCTTGCAGGGACAGAGACCCAGTACTTC	CASSYSSLAGTETQYF
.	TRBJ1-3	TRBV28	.	TGTGCCAGCAGTTTAGAGCAGCCTGGAAACACCATATATTTT	CASSLEQPGNTIYF
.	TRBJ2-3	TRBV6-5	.	TGTGCCAGCGGCAGAGGGATCCCTAGCACAGATACGCAGTATTTT	CASGRGIPSTDTQYF
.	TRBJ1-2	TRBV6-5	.	TGTGCCAGCAGTCCACGTGAGGGGAATGGCTACACCTTC	CASSPREGNGYTF
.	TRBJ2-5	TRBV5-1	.	TGCGCCAGCAGCTTCGGAGGTTTCGAAGAGACCCAGTACTTC	CASSFGGFEETQYF
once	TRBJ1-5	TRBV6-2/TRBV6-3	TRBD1	TGTGCCAGCAGTTACTCTGGACAGGGGCAGCCCCAGCATTTT	CASSYSGQGQPQHF
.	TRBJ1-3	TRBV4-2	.	TGTGCCAGCAGCCAAGAGTCGATTTCTTCTGGAAACACCATATATTTT	CASSQESISSGNTIYF
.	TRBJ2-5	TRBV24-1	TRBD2	TGTGCCACCAGTGATTTTCCTAGCGGGGAAGAGACCCAGTACTTC	CATSDFPSGEETQYF
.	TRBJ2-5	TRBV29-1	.	TGCAGCGTTGGGACAGAGACCCAGTACTTC	CSVGTETQYF
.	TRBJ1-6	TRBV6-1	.	TGTGCCAGCAGTGAAGTGGCGGCTAACTATTCACCCCTCCACTTT	CASSEVAANYSPLHF
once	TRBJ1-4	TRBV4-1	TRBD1	TGCGCCAGCAGCCAAGAATGGACAGGGGGAGGTGAAAAACTGTTTTTT	CASSQEWTGGGEKLFF
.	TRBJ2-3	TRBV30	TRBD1	TGTGCCTGGTTGGGGACAGGGGGTACAGATACGCAGTATTTT	CAWLGTGGTDTQYF
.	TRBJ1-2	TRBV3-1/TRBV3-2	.	TGTGCCAGCAGCCGGATGGGTCCCAACTATGGCTACACCTTC	CASSRMGPNYGYTF
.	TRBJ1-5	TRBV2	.	TGTGCCAGCAAGGTGAGCAGTTCGGGGCCCCAGCATTTT	CASKVSSSGPQHF
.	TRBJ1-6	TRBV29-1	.	TGCAGCGCGCAGGAAAACTATAATTCACCCCTCCACTTT	CSAQENYNSPLHF
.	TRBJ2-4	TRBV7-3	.	TGTGCCAGCAGCTCCCAGGCCCACGGGGGCAACATTCAGTACTTC	CASSSQAHGGNIQYF
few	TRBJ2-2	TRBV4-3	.	TGCGCCAGCAGCCGCGGACTTGGGAACACCGGGGAGCTGTTTTTT	CASSRGLGNTGELFF
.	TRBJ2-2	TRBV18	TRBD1	TGTGCCAGCTCAACTTACAGGGGAGTGGACACCGGGGAGCTGTTTTTT	CASSTYRGVDTGELFF
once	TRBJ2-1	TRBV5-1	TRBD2	TGCGCCAGCAGCTTGGAGACTAGCGGGGGGGGATACAATGAGCAGTTCTTC	CASSLETSGGGYNEQFF
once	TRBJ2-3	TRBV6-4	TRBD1	TGTGCCAGCAGAATGCGGGACAGGGTGGCAGATACGCAGTATTTT	CASRMRDRVADTQYF
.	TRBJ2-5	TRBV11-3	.	TGTGCCAGCAGCTTAGTCTTAGCCTCGACCCAGTACTTC	CASSLVLASTQYF
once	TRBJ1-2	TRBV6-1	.	TGTGCCAGCAGTGACCGGACAACGAAAGGTGGCTACACCTTC	CASSDRTTKGGYTF
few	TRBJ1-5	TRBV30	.	TGTGCCTGGAGTGTAATGAGCGCGAGGGGACGCCCCCAGCATTTT	CAWSVMSARGRPQHF
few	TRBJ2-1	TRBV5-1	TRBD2	TGCGCCAGCAGCTTCGGGCTAGCGGGGCAATTTCGATTCTTC	CASSFGLAGQFRFF
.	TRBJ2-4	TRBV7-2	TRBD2	TGTGCCAGCAGCTTAGTAGCGGGGGGAGACATTCAGTACTTC	CASSLVAGGDIQYF